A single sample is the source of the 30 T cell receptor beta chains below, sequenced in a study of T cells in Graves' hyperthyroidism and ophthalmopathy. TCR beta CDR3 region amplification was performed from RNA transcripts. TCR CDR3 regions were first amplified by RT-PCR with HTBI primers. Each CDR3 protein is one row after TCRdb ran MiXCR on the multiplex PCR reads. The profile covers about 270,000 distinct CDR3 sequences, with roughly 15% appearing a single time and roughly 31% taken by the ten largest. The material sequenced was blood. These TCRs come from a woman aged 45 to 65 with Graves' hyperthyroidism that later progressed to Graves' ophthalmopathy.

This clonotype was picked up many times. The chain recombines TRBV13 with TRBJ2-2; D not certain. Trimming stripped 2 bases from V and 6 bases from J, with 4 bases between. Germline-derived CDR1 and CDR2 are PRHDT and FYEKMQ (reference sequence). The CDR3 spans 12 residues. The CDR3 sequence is CASSLSPGELFF. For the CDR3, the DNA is TGTGCCAGCAGCTTATCACCCGGGGAGCTGTTTTTT. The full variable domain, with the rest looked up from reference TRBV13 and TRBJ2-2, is AAGVIQSPRHLIKEKRETATLKCYPIPRHDTVYWYQQGPGQDPQFLISFYEKMQSDKGSIPDRFSAQQFSDYHSELNMSSLELGDSALYFCASSLSPGELFFGEGSRLTVL.

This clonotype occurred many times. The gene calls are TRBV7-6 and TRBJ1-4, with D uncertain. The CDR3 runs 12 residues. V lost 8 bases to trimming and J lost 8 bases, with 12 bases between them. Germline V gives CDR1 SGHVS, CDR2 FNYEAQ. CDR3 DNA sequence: TGTGCCAGCGGACTCTTTGGGGAAAAACTGTTTTTT. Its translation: CASGLFGEKLFF.

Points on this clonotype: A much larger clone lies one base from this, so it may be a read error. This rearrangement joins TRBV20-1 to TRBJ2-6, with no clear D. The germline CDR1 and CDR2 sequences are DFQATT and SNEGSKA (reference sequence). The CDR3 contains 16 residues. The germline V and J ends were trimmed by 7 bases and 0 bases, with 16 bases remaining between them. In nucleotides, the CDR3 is TGCAGTGGGTCACCTCGACCCTCCTCTGGGGCCAACGTCCTGACTTTC. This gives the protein CSGSPRPSSGANVLTF.

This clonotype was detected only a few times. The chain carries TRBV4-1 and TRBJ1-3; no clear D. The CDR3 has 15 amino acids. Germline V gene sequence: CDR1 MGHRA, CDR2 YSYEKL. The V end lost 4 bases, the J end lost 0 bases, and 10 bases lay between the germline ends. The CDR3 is CASSPTQDSGNTIYF. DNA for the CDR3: TGCGCCAGCAGCCCAACTCAGGACTCTGGAAACACCATATATTTT.

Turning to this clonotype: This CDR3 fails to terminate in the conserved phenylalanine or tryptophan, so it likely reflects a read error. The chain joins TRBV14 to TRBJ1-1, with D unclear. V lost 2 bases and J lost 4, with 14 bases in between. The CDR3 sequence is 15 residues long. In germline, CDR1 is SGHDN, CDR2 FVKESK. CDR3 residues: CASSQLGVDRTEAFL. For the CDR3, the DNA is TGTGCCAGCAGCCAACTAGGTGTGGACCGCACTGAAGCTTTCCTT.

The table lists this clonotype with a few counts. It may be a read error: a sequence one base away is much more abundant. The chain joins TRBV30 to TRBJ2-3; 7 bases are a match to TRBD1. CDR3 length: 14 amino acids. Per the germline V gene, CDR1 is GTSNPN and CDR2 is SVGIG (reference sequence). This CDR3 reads CAWSEGQITDTRYF. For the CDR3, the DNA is TGTGCCTGGAGTGAGGGACAGATAACAGATACGCGGTATTTT.

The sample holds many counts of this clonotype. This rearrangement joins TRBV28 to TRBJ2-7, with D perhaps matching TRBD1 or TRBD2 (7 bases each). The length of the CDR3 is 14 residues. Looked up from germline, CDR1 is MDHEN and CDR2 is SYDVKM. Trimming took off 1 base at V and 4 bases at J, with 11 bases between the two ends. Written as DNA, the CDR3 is TGTGCCAGCAGTTTATCCCAGGGGGGGTACGAGCAGTACTTC. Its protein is CASSLSQGGYEQYF.

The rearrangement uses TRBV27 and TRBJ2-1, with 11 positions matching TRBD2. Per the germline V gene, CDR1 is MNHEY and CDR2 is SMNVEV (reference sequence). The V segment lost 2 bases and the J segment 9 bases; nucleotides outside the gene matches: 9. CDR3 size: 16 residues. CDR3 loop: CASSLRATSGDSEQFF. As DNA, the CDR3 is TGTGCCAGCAGTTTACGGGCGACTAGCGGGGATAGTGAGCAGTTCTTC.

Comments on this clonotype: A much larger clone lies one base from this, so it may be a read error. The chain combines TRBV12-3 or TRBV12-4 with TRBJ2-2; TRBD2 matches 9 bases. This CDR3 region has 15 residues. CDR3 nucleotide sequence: TGTGCCAGCAGTGGCAGCGGGGGGCACACCTGGGAGCTGTTTTTT. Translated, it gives CASSGSGGHTWELFF.

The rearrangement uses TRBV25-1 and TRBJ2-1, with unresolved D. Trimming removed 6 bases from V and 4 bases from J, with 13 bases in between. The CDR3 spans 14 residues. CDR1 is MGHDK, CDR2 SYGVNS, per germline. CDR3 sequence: CASSWGRRYNEQFF. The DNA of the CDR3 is TGTGCCAGCAGCTGGGGTAGAAGATACAATGAGCAGTTCTTC.

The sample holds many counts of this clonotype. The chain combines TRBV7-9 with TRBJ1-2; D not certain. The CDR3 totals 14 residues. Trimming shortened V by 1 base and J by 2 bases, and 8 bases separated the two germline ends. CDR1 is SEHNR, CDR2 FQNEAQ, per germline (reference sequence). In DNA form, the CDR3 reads TGTGCCAGCAGCTTAGATGGCGGAAACTATGGCTACACCTTC. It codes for CASSLDGGNYGYTF.

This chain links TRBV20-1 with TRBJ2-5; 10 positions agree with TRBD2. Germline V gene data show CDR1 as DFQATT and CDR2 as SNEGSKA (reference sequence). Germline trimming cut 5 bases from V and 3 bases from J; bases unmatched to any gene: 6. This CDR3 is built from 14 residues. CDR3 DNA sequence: TGCAGTGCTCCGCTAGCGGGAGTCGAAGAGACCCAGTACTTC. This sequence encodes CSAPLAGVEETQYF.

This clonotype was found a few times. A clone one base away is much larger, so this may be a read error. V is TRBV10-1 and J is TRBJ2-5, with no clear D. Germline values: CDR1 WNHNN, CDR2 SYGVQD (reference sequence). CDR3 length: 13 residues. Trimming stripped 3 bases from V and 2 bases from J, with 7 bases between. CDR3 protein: CASSERVQETQYF. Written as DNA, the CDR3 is TGCGCCAGCAGTGAACGGGTTCAAGAGACCCAGTACTTC.

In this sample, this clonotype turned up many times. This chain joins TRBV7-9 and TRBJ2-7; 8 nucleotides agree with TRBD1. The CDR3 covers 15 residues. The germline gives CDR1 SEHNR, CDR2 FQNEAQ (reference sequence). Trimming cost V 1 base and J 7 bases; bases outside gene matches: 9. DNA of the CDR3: TGTGCCAGCAGCTTAGAAGCTGGGACAGGCCGTGAGCAGTACTTC. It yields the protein CASSLEAGTGREQYF.

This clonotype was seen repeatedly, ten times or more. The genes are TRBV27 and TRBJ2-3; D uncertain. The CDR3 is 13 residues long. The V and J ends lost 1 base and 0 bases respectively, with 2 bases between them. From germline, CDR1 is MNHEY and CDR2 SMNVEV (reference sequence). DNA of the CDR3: TGTGCCAGCAGTTTATTTAGCACAGATACGCAGTATTTT. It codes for CASSLFSTDTQYF.

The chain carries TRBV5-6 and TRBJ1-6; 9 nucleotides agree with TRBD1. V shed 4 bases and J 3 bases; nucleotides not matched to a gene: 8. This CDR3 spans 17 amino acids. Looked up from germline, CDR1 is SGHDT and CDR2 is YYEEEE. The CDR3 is CASSKGQGVYYNSPLHF. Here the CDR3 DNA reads TGTGCCAGCAGCAAGGGACAGGGCGTCTACTATAATTCACCCCTCCACTTT.

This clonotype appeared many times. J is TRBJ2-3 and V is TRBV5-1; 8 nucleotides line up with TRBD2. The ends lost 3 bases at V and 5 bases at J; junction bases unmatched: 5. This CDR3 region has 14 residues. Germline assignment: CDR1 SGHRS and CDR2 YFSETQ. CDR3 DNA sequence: TGCGCCAGCAGCTCCGCCGGGAGGGGAGATACGCAGTATTTT. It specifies CASSSAGRGDTQYF.

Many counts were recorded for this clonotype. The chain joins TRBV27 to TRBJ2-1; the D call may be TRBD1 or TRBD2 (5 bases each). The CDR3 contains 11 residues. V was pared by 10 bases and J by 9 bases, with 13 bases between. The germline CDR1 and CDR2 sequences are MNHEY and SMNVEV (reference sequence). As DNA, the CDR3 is TGTGCCACCTTTGGGGGTGGTGAGCAGTTCTTC. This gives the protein CATFGGGEQFF.

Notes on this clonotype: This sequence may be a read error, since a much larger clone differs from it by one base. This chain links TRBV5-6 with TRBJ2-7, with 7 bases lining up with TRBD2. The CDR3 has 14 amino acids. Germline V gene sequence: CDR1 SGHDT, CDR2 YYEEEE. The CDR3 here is CAGSRGGNLYEQYF. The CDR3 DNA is TGTGCCGGCAGCCGGGGAGGGAACCTCTACGAGCAGTACTTC.

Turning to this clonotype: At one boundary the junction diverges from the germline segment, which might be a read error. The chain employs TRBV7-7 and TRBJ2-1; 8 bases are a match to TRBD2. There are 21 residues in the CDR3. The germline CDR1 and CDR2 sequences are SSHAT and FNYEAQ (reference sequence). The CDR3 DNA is TGTGCTAGCAGCTTAGCCCCCCTTTTGGCGGGAGGCCTTCGCCTCTACAATGAGCAGTTCTTC. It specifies CASSLAPLLAGGLRLYNEQFF.

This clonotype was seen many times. The DNA for the CDR3 is TGCAGCCCCGTTGGGTTACAGGAAACTAACTATGGCTACACCTTC. Its protein product is CSPVGLQETNYGYTF. This chain uses TRBV29-1 with TRBJ1-2; perhaps TRBD1 as D (5 bases). With 8 bases removed from V and 0 bases from J, the gap between germline ends came to 19 bases. Germline V gives CDR1 SQVTM, CDR2 ANQGSEA. This CDR3 is built from 15 residues.

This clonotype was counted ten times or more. The CDR3 bases are TGTGCCAGCTTGCTGCAAGGCACCTTTGACACTGAAGCTTTCTTT. Translated, it gives CASLLQGTFDTEAFF. The genes are TRBV18 and TRBJ1-1; D is ambiguous. From germline, CDR1 is KGHSH and CDR2 LQKENI. V dropped 7 bases and J dropped 3 bases, with 18 bases sitting between them. The CDR3 sequence is 15 residues long.

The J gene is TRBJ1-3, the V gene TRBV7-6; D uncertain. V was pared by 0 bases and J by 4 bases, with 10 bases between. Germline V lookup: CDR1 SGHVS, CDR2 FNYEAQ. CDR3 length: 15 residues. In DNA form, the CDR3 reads TGTGCCAGCAGCTTAGCGGCCGTTTCCGGAAACACCATATATTTT. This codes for CASSLAAVSGNTIYF.

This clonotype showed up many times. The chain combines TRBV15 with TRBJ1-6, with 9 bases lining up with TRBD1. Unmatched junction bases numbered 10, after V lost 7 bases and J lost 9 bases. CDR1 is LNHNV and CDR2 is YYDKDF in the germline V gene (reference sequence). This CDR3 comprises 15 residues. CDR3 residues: CATNRDRDVLSPLHF. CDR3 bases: TGTGCCACCAACCGGGACAGGGACGTTCTTTCACCCCTCCACTTT.

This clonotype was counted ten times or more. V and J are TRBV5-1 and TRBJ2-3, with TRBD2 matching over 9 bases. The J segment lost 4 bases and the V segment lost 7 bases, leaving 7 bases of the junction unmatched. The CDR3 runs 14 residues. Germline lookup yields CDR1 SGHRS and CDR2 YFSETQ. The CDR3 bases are TGCGCCAGCTCGGGCGGGAGGGACTCAGATACGCAGTATTTT. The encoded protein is CASSGGRDSDTQYF.

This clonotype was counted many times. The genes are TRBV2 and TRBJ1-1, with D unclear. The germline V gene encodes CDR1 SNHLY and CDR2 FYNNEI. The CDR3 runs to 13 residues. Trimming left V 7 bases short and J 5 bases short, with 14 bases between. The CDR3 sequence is CASTQRPGTEAFF. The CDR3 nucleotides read TGTGCCAGCACTCAAAGGCCGGGGACTGAAGCTTTCTTT. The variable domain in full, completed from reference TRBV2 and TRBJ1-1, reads EPEVTQTPSHQVTQMGQEVILRCVPISNHLYFYWYRQILGQKVEFLVSFYNNEISEKSEIFDDQFSVERPDGSNFTLKIRSTKLEDSAMYFCASTQRPGTEAFFGQGTRLTVV.

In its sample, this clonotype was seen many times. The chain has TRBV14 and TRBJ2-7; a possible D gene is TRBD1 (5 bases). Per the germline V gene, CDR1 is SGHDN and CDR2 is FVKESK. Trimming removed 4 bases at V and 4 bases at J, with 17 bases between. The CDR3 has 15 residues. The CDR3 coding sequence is TGTGCCAGCAGCCTTTACCCAGGGAACCGGTACGAGCAGTACTTC. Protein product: CASSLYPGNRYEQYF. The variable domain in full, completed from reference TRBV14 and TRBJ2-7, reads EAGVTQFPSHSVIEKGQTVTLRCDPISGHDNLYWYRRVMGKEIKFLLHFVKESKQDESGMPNNRFLAERTGGTYSTLKVQPAELEDSGVYFCASSLYPGNRYEQYFGPGTRLTVT.

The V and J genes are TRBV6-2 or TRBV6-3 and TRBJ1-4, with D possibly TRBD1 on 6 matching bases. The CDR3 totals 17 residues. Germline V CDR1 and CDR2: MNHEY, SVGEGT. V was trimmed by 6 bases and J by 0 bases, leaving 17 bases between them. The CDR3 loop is CASRTTGIGATNEKLFF. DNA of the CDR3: TGTGCCAGCAGAACAACAGGGATTGGAGCAACTAATGAAAAACTGTTTTTT.

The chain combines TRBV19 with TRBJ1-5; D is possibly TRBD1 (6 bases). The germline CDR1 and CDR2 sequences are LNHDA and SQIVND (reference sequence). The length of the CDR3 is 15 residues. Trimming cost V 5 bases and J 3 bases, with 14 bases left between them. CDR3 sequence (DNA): TGTGCCAGTAGTGCGGACAGCTTTTCCAATCAGCCCCAGCATTTT. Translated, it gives CASSADSFSNQPQHF.

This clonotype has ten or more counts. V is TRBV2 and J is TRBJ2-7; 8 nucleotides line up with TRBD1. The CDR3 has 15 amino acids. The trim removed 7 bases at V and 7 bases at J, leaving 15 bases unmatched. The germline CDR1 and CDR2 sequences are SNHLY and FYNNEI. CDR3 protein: CASNPGLLNRGEQYF. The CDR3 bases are TGTGCCAGCAATCCAGGACTTCTCAACAGGGGGGAGCAGTACTTC.